This T cell receptor beta chain is drawn from a study of blood T cell repertoires in COVID-19. The overall study: PBMCs, B-cell-depleted T cells, or T cells provided the cDNA or gDNA that made up the material.

Assay used: immunoSEQ multiplex PCR; TCRdb lists only in-frame clones, some missing. The data show 300,000 to 400,000 clones, 90% to 95% seen once. This clone was recorded many times. Participant-reported clinical history was the basis for cohort assignment. Within the 2 weeks before study entry, each person in the exposed group met a COVID-19 case. The J segment lost 3 bases and the V segment lost 1 base, leaving 5 bases of the junction unmatched. Germline V gene lookup returns CDR1 SGHTA and CDR2 FQGNSA. The CDR3 length is 15 residues. The receptor was isolated from a woman between 25 and 40 years old who had been exposed to COVID-19. The V call is TRBV7-2, the J call TRBJ1-2; 7 nucleotides line up with TRBD1. Sequencing input: PBMCs or T cells enriched from blood (not recorded which). DNA for the CDR3: TGTGCCAGCAGCTTAGGGCAGGGGGTCTACTATGGCTACACCTTC. This codes for CASSLGQGVYYGYTF. Full variable domain (rest looked up from reference TRBV7-2 and TRBJ1-2): GAGVSQSPSNKVTEKGKDVELRCDPISGHTALYWYRQSLGQGLEFLIYFQGNSAPDKSGLPSDRFSAERTGGSVSTLTIQRTQQEDSAVYLCASSLGQGVYYGYTFGSGTRLTVV.